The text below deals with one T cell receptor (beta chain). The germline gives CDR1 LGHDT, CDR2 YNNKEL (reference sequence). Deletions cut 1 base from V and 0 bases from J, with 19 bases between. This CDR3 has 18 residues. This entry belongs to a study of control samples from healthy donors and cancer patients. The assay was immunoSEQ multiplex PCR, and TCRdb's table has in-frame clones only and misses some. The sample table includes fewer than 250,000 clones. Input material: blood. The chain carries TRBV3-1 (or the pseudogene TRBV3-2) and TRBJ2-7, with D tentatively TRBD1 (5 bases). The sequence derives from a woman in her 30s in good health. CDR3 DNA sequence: TGTGCCAGCAGCCAAGTTCGTGGGGCAGGTACGCTCTCCTACGAGCAGTACTTC. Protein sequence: CASSQVRGAGTLSYEQYF.